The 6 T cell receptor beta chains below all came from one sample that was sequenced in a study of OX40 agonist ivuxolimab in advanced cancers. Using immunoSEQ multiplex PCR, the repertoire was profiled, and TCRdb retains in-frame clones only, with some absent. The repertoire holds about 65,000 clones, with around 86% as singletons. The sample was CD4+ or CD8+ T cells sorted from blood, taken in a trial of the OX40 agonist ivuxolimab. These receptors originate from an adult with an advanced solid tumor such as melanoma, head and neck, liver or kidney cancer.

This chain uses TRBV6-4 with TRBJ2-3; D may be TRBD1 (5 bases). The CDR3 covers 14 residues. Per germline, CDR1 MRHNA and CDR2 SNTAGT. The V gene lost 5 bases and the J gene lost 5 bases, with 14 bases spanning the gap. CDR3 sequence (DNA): TGTGCCAGCAGTCAAACAGGTGGCAGAGATACGCAGTATTTT. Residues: CASSQTGGRDTQYF.

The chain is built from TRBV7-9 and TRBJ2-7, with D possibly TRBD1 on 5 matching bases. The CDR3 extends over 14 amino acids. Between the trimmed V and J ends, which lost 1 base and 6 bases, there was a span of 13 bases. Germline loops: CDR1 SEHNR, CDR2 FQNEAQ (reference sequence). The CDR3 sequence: CASSLETRGLEQYF. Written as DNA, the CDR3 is TGTGCCAGCAGCTTAGAAACAAGGGGCCTCGAGCAGTACTTC.

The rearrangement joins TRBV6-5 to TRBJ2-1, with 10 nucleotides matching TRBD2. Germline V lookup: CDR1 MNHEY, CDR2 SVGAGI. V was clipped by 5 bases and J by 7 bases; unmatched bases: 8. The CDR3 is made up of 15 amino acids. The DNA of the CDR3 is TGTGCCAGCAGTGGGAGCGGGGGGGCTGGAAATGAGCAGTTCTTC. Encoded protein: CASSGSGGAGNEQFF.

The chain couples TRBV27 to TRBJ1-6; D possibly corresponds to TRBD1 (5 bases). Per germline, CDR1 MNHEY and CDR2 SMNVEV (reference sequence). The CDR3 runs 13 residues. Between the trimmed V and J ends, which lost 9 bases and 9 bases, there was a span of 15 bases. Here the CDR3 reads CASSGRAGSPLHF. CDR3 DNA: TGTGCCAGTTCGGGCAGGGCCGGTTCACCCCTCCACTTT.

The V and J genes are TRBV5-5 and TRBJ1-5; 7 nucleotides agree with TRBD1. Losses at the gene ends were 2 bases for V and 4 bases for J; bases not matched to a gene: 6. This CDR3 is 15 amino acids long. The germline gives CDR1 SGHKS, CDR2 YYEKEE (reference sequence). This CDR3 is CASSFRAGGNQPQHF. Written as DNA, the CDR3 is TGTGCCAGCAGCTTCAGGGCAGGGGGGAATCAGCCCCAGCATTTT. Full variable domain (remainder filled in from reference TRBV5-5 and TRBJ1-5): DAGVTQSPTHLIKTRGQQVTLRCSPISGHKSVSWYQQVLGQGPQFIFQYYEKEERGRGNFPDRFSARQFPNYSSELNVNALLLGDSALYLCASSFRAGGNQPQHFGDGTRLSIL.

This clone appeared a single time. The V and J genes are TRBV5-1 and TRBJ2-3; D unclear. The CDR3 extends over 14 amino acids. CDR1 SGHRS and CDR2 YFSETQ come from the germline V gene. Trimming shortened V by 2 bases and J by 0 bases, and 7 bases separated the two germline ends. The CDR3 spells CASSFSASTDTQYF. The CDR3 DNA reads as TGCGCCAGCAGCTTTTCGGCTAGCACAGATACGCAGTATTTT.